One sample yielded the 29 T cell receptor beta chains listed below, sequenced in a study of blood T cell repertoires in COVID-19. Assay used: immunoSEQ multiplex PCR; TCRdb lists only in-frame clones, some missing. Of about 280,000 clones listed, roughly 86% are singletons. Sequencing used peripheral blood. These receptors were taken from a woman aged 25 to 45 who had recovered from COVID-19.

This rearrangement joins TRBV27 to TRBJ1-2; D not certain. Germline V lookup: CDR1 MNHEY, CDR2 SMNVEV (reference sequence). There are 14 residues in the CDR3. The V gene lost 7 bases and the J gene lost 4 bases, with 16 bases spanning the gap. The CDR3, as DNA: TGTGCCAGCAAAGATCGGGGAGGACCCTATGGCTACACCTTC. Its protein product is CASKDRGGPYGYTF.

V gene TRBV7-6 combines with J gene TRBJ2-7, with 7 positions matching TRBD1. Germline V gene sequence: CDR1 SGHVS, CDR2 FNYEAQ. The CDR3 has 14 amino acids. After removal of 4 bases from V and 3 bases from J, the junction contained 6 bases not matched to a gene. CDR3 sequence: CASSSDRSNYEQYF. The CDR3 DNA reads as TGTGCCAGCAGCTCGGACAGGTCCAACTACGAGCAGTACTTC.

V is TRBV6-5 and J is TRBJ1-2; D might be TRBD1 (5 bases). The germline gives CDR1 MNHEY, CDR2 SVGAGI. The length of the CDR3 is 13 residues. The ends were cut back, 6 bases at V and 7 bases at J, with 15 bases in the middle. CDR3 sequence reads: CASRGRGRGGYTF. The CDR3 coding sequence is TGTGCCAGCAGAGGGCGGGGTAGGGGTGGCTACACCTTC.

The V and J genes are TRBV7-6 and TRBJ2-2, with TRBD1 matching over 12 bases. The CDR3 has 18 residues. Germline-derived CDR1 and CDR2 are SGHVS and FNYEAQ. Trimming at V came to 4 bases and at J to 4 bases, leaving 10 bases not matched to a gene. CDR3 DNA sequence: TGTGCCAGCAGCTCAACCGGGACAGGGGGCTTGAGCACCGGGGAGCTGTTTTTT. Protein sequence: CASSSTGTGGLSTGELFF.

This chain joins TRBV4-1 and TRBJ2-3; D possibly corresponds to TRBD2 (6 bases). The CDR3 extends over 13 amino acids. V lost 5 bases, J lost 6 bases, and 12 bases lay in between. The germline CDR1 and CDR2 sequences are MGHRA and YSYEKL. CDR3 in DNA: TGCGCCAGCAGCTTGGGGGGTAGGGATACGCAGTATTTT. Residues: CASSLGGRDTQYF.

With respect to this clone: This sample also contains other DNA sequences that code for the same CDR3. The CDR3: CASSFRYEQYF. The DNA for the CDR3 is TGTGCCAGCAGTTTCAGATACGAGCAGTACTTC. The genes are TRBV6-2 or TRBV6-3 and TRBJ2-7; the D is unclear. Germline V lookup: CDR1 MNHEY, CDR2 SVGEGT. Trimming shortened V by 4 bases and J by 4 bases, and 5 bases separated the two germline ends. CDR3 length equals 11 residues.

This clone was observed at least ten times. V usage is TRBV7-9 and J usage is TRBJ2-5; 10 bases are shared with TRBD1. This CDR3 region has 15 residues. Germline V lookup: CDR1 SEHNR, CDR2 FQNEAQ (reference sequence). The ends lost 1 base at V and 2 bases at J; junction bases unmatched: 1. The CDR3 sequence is CASSLGDRGQETQYF. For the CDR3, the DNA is TGTGCCAGCAGCTTAGGGGACAGGGGTCAAGAGACCCAGTACTTC.

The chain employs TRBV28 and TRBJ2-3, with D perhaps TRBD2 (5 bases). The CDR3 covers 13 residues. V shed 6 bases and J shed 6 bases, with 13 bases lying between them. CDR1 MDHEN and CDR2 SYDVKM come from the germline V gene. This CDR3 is CASRGVGWDTQYF. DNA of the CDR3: TGTGCCAGCAGGGGAGTGGGTTGGGATACGCAGTATTTT.

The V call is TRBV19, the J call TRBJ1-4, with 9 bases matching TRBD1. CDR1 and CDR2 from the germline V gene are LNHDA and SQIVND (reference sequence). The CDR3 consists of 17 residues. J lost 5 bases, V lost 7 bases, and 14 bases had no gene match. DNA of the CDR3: TGTGCCAGTACCCCCCGGCCGGGACAGGGCTTCAATGAAAAACTGTTTTTT. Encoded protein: CASTPRPGQGFNEKLFF.

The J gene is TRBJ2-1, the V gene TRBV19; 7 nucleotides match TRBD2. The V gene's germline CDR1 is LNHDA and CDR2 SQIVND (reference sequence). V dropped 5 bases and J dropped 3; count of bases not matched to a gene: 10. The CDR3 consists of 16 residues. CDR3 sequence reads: CASSVPGQRGYNEQFF. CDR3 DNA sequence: TGTGCCAGTAGTGTCCCGGGGCAGCGGGGCTACAATGAGCAGTTCTTC.

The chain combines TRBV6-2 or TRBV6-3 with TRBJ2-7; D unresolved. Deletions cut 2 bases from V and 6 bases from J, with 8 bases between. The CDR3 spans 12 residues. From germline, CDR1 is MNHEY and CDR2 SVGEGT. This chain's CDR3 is CASSYERSEQYF. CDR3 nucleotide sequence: TGTGCCAGCAGTTACGAGCGATCCGAGCAGTACTTC.

CDR3 sequence (DNA): TGTGCCAGCTCATCCGGGACAGGGGGCTACGAGCAGTACTTC. This codes for CASSSGTGGYEQYF. The V call is TRBV18, the J call TRBJ2-7; TRBD1 matches at 11 bases. Trimming cost V 5 bases and J 3 bases; bases outside gene matches: 3. From germline, CDR1 is KGHSH and CDR2 LQKENI. The CDR3 runs 14 residues.

The DNA of the CDR3 is TGTGCCAGTAGTATTTCTTGGTTTGAGGAGCAGTACTTC. Its translation: CASSISWFEEQYF. The chain carries TRBV19 and TRBJ2-7; D remains ambiguous. Germline V CDR1 and CDR2: LNHDA, SQIVND (reference sequence). V lost 3 bases, J lost 7 bases, and 13 bases lay in between. The CDR3 has 13 residues.

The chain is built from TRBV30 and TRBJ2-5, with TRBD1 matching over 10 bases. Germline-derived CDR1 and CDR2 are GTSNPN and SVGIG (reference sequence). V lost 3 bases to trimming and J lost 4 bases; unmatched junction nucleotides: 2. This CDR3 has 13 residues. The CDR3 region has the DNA TGTGCCTGGAGCGGGACAGGGGTAGAGACCCAGTACTTC. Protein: CAWSGTGVETQYF.

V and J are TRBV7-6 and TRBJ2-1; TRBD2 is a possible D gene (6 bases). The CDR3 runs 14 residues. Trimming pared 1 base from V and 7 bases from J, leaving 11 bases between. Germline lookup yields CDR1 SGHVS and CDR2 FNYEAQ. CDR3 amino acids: CASSLVGSLNEQFF. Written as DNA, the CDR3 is TGTGCCAGCAGCTTAGTCGGGAGTTTGAATGAGCAGTTCTTC.

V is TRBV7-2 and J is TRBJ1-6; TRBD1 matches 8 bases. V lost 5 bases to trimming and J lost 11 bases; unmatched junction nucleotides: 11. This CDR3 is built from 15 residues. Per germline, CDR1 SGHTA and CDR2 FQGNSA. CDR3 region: CASSPRQGAGAPLHF. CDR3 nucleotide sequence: TGTGCCAGCAGCCCCCGTCAGGGGGCAGGTGCACCCCTCCACTTT. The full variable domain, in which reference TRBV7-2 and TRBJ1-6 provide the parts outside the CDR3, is GAGVSQSPSNKVTEKGKDVELRCDPISGHTALYWYRQSLGQGLEFLIYFQGNSAPDKSGLPSDRFSAERTGGSVSTLTIQRTQQEDSAVYLCASSPRQGAGAPLHFGNGTRLTVT.

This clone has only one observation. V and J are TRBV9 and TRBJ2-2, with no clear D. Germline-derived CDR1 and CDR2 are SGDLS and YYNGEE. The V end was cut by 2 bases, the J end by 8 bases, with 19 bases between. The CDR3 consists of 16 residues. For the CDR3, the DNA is TGTGCCAGCAGCGTGAGCGAGATAATCACCGTAGGGGAGCTGTTTTTT. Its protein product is CASSVSEIITVGELFF.

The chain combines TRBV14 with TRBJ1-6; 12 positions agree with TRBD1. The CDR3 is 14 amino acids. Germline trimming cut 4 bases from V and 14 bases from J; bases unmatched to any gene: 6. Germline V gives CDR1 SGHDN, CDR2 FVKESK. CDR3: CASSRDRGREALHF. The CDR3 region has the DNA TGTGCCAGCAGCCGGGACAGGGGGCGGGAGGCCCTCCACTTT.

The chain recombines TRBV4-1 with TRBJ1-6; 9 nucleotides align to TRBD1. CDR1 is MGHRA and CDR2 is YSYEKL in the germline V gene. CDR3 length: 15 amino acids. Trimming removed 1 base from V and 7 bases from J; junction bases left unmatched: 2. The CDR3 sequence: CASSQAGTGNSPLHF. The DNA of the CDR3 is TGCGCCAGCAGCCAAGCCGGGACAGGGAATTCACCCCTCCACTTT.

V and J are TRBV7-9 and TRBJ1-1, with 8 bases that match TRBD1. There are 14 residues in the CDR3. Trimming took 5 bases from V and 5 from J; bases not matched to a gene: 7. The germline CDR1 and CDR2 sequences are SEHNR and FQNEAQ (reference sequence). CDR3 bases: TGTGCCAGCAGCCCACTGGACAGGGAGACTGAAGCTTTCTTT. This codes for CASSPLDRETEAFF.

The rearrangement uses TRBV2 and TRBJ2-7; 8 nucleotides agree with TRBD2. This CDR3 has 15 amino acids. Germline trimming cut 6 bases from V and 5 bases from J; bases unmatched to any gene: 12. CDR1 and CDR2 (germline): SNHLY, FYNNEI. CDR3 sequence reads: CASRGGLVTFNEQYF. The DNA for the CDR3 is TGTGCCAGCAGAGGGGGACTAGTAACCTTCAACGAGCAGTACTTC.

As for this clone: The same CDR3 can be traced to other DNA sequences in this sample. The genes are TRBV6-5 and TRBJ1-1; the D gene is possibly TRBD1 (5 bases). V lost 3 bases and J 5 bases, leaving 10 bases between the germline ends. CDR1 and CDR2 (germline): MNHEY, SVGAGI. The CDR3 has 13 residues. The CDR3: CASSYSGGTEAFF. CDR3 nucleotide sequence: TGTGCCAGCAGTTATTCGGGGGGGACTGAAGCTTTCTTT.

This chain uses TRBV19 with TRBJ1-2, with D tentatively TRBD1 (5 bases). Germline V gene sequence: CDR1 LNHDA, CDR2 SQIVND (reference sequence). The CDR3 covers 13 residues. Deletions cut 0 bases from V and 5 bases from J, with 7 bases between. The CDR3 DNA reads TGTGCCAGTAGTATAGAAGACAGTTATGGCTACACCTTC. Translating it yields CASSIEDSYGYTF.

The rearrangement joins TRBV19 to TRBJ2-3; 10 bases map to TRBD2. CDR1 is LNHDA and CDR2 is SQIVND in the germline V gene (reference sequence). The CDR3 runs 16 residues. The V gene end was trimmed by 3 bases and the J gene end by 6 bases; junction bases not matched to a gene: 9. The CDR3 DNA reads TGTGCCAGTAGTATTGGTGCTAGCGGGAGCCCGGATACGCAGTATTTT. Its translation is CASSIGASGSPDTQYF.

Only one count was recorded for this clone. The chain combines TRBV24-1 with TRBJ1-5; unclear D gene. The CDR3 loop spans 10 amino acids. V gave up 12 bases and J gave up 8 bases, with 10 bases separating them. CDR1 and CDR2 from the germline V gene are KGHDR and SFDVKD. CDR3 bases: TGTGCCCCGCACCGGGAGCCCCAGCATTTT. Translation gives CAPHREPQHF.

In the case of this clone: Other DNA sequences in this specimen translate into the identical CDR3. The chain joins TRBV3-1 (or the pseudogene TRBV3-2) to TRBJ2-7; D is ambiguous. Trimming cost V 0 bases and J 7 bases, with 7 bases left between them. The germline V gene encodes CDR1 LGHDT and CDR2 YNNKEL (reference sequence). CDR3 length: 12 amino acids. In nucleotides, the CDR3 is TGTGCCAGCAGCCAAGATCCAGGTGAGCAGTACTTC. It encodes CASSQDPGEQYF.

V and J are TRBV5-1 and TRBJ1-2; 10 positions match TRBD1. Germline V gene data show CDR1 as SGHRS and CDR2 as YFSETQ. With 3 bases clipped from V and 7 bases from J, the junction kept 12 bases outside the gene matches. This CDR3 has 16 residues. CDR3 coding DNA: TGCGCCAGCAGCTATGGGGCGACAGGGGGCTTCGGTGGCTACACCTTC. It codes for CASSYGATGGFGGYTF.

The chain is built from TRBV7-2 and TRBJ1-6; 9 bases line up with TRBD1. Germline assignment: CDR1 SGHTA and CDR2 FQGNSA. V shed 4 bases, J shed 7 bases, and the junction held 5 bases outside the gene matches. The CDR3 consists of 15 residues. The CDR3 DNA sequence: TGTGCCAGCAGCTGGGGACAGGGTTTGAATTCACCCCTCCACTTT. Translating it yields CASSWGQGLNSPLHF.

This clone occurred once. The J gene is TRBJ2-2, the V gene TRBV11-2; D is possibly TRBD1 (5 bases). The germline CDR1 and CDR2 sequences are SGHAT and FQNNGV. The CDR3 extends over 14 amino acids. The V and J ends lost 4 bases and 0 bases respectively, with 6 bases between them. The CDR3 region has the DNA TGTGCCAGCAGCTCGACAGCGAACACCGGGGAGCTGTTTTTT. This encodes CASSSTANTGELFF.